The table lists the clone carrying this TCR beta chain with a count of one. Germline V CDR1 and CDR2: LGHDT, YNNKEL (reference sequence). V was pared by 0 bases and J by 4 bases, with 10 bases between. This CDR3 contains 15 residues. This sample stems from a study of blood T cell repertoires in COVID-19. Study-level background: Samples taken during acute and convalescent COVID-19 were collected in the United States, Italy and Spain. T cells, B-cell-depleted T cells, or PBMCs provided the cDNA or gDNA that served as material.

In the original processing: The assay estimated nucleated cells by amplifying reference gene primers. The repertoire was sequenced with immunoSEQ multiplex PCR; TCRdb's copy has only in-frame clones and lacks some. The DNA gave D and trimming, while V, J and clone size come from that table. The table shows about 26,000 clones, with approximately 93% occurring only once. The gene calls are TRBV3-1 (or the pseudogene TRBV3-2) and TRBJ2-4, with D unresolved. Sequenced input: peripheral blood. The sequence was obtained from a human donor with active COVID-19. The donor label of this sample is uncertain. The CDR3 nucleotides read TGTGCCAGCAGCCAAGAGTTGAGCTTAAAAAACATTCAGTACTTC. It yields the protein CASSQELSLKNIQYF.